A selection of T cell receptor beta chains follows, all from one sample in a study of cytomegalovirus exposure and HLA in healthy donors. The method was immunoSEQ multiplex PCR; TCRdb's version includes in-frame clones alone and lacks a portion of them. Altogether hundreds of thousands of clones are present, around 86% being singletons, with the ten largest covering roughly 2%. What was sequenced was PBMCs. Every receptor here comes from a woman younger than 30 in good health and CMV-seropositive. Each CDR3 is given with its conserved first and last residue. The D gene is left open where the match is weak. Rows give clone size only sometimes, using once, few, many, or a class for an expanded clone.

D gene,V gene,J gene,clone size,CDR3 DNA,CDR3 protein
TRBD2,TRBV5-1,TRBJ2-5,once,TGCGCCAGCAGCTTCTCGGGACTAGCGGGAGAGGAGGAGACCCAGTACTTC,CASSFSGLAGEEETQYF
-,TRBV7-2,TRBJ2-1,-,TGTGCCAGCAGCTCGGAGGAGGGGATTGAGCAGTTCTTC,CASSSEEGIEQFF
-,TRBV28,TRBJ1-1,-,TGTGCCAGCAGTTTACTCAGGGAGGAGACTGAAGCTTTCTTT,CASSLLREETEAFF
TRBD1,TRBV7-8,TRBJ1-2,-,TGTGCCAGCAGCTTAGAAGGGACAGGGGCCTTTTTGGACTATGGCTACACCTTC,CASSLEGTGAFLDYGYTF
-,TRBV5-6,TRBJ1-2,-,TGTGCCAGCACGGTTACGGGGTGGGAAGGCTACACCTTC,CASTVTGWEGYTF
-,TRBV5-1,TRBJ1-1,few,TGCGCCAGCAGCATTGACAGTGATGTGGCTTTCTTT,CASSIDSDVAFF
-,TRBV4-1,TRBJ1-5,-,TGCGCCAGCAGCCTACTCGGTCAGCCCCAGCATTTT,CASSLLGQPQHF
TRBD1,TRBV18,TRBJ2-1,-,TGTGCCAGCTCACCGCTGAGGGACAGTTACAATGAGCAGTTCTTC,CASSPLRDSYNEQFF
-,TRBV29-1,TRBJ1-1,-,TGCAGCGTTCGGGACACTATGAACACTGAAGCTTTCTTT,CSVRDTMNTEAFF
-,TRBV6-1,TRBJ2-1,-,TGTGCCAGCTCTAGACCCGTCAGCTATGAGCAGTTCTTC,CASSRPVSYEQFF
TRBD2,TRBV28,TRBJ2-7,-,TGTGCCAGCCGGGGCGGGAGAGACTACGAGCAGTACTTC,CASRGGRDYEQYF
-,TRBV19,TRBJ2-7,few,TGTGCCAGTAGTAGGAGCGGAAGCCCGACCTACGAGCAGTACTTC,CASSRSGSPTYEQYF
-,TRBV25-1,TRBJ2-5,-,TGTGCCAGCAGTGAAAGAGGTACCGGGACACGACCTGCGCAGACCCAGTACTTC,CASSERGTGTRPAQTQYF
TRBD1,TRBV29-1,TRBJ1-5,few,TGCAGCGCCACTGGGACAGGGGACCAGCCCCAGCATTTT,CSATGTGDQPQHF
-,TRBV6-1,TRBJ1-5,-,TGTGCCAGCAGCACAGGTCTTGGGCAGCCCCAGCATTTT,CASSTGLGQPQHF
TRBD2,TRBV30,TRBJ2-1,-,TGTGCCTGGAGCCCTCCCCGGACTAGCGGGAGGACGAATGAGCAGTTCTTC,CAWSPPRTSGRTNEQFF
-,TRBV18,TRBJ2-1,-,TGTGCCAGCTCACGGGGTCAGGGGCGGGACAATGAGCAGTTCTTC,CASSRGQGRDNEQFF
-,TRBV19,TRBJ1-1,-,TGTGCCAGTAGTACCCCTTACAGGGTCAACACTGAAGCTTTCTTT,CASSTPYRVNTEAFF
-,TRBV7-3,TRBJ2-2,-,TGTGCCAGCAGCGCCGGTCCTAGCAGCTCGAACACCGGGGAGCTGTTTTTT,CASSAGPSSSNTGELFF
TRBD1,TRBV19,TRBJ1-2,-,TGTGCCAGTATATCGGGACAGGGATTTGGTGGCTACACCTTC,CASISGQGFGGYTF
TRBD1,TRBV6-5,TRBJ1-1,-,TGTGCCAGCAGTTACCTTCAGGGGGCGGTTGAAGCTTTCTTT,CASSYLQGAVEAFF
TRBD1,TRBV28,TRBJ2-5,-,TGTGCCAGCAGTTCCAGCACAGGGGGTAGGGAGACCCAGTACTTC,CASSSSTGGRETQYF
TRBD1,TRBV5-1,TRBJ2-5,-,TGCGCCAGCAGCCAGCGGGGACAGGGGGACCAAGAGACCCAGTACTTC,CASSQRGQGDQETQYF
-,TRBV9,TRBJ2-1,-,TGTGCCAGCAGCATAGGGGGACTCTCCCGGGAGCAGTTCTTC,CASSIGGLSREQFF